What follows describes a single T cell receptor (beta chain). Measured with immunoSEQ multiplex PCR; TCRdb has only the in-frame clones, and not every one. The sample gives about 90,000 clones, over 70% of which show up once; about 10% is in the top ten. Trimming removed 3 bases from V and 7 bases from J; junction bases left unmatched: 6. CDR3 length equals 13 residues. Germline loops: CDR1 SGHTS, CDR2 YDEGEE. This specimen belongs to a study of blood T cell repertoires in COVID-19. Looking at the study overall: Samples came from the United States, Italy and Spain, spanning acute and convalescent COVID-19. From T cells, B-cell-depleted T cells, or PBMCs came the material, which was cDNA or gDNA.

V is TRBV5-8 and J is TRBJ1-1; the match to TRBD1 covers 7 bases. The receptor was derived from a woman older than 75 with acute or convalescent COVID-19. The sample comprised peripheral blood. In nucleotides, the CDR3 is TGTGCCAGCAGCTCTCAGGGGGAAATTGAAGCTTTCTTT. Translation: CASSSQGEIEAFF.